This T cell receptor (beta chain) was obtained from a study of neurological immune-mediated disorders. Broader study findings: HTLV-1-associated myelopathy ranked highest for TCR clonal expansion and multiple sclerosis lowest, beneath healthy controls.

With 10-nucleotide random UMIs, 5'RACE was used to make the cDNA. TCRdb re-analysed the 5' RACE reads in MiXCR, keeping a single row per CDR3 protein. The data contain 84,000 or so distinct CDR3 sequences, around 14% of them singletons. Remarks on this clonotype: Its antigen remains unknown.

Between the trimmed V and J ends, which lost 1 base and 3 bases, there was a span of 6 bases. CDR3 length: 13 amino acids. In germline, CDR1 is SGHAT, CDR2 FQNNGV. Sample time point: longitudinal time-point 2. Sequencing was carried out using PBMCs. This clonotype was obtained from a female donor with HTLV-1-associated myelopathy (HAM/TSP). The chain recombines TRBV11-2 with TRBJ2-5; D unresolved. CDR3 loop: CASSLADEETQYF. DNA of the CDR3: TGTGCCAGCAGCTTAGCTGACGAAGAGACCCAGTACTTC. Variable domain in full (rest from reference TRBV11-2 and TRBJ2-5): EAGVAQSPRYKIIEKRQSVAFWCNPISGHATLYWYQQILGQGPKLLIQFQNNGVVDDSQLPKDRFSAERLKGVDSTLKIQPAKLEDSAVYLCASSLADEETQYFGPGTRLLVL.